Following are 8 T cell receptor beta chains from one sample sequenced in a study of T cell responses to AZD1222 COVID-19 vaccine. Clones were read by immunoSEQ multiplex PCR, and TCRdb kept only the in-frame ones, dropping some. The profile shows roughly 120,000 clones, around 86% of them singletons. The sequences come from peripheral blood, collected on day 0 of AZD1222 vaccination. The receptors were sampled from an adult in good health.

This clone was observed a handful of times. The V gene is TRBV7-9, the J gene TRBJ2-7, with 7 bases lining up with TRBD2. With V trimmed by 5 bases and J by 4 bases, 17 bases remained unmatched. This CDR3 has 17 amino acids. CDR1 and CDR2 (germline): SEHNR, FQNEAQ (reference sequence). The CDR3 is CASSPRGLSGRWYEQYF. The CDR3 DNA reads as TGTGCCAGCAGCCCCCGGGGCCTTTCCGGGAGGTGGTACGAGCAGTACTTC.

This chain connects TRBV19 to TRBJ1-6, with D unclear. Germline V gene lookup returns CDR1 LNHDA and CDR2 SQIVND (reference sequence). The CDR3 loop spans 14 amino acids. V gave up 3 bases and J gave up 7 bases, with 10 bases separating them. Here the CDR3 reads CASSISGRNSPLHF. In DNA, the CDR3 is TGTGCCAGTAGTATCTCCGGACGGAATTCACCCCTCCACTTT. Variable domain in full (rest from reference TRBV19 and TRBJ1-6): DGGITQSPKYLFRKEGQNVTLSCEQNLNHDAMYWYRQDPGQGLRLIYYSQIVNDFQKGDIAEGYSVSREKKESFPLTVTSAQKNPTAFYLCASSISGRNSPLHFGNGTRLTVT.

CDR3: CASSPQGLDEQYF. CDR3 bases: TGTGCCAGCTCACCACAGGGGTTAGACGAGCAGTACTTC. The V and J genes are TRBV18 and TRBJ2-7; perhaps TRBD1 as D (5 bases). The CDR3 runs to 13 residues. The V gene's germline CDR1 is KGHSH and CDR2 LQKENI. V lost 1 base and J 5 bases, leaving 9 bases between the germline ends.

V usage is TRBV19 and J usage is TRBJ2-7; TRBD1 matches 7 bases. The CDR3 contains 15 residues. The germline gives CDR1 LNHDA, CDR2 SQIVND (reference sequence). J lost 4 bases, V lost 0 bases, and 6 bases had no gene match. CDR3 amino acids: CASSIDWDRSYEQYF. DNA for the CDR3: TGTGCCAGTAGTATAGATTGGGACAGATCTTACGAGCAGTACTTC.

The CDR3 nucleotides read TGTGCCATCACCCAGCCGGACAGGGACGTCTCTGAAGCTTTCTTT. Translated: CAITQPDRDVSEAFF. J is TRBJ1-1 and V is TRBV10-3; 8 bases align to TRBD1. Germline values: CDR1 ENHRY, CDR2 SYGVKD. Trimming took 7 bases from V and 6 from J; bases not matched to a gene: 13. The CDR3 contains 15 residues.

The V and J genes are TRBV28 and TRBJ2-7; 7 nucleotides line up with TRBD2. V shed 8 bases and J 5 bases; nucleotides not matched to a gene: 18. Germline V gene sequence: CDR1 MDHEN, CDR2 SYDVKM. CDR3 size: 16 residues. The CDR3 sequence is CASPPGEGLEVDEQYF. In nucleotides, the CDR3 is TGTGCCAGCCCTCCCGGGGAGGGACTGGAGGTTGACGAGCAGTACTTC.

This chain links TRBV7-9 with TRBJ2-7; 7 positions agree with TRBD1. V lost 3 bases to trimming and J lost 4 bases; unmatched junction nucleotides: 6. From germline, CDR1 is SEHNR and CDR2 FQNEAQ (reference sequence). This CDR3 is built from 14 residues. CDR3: CASSFGPRGYEQYF. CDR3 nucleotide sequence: TGTGCCAGCAGCTTCGGACCCAGGGGGTACGAGCAGTACTTC.

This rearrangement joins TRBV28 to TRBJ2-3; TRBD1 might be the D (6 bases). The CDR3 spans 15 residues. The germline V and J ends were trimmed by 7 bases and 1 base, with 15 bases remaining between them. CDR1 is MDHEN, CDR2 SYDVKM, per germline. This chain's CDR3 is CASTVGGTGTDTQYF. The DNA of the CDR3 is TGTGCCAGCACCGTAGGGGGAACGGGCACAGATACGCAGTATTTT.